A single sample gave rise to the 8 T cell receptor beta chains below, sequenced in a study of shared clonotypes between healthy human individuals (dated by TCRdb to 2018 to 2020). CD8 naive samples were obtained by positive selection for CCR7 among CD45RO-negative cells, yielding a CD45RA+CCR7+ population from which TemRA cells were excluded. Library construction relied on the immunoSEQ multiplex PCR assay. TCRdb mirrors the immuneACCESS table, restricted to in-frame sequences. Some clones are absent from its copies; in checked studies, under half trace to an unresolved V gene, and the reason for the others is unknown. The table for this sample lists nearly 600,000 clones; around 95% of them were counted only once. Approximately 0.1% of the sample is taken by the ten largest. Sequences were obtained from naive CD8+ T cells sorted from blood. In the paper's terms, the cell subset or site label means: CD45RA+CCR7+. The receptors come from a woman in her thirties in good health.

This chain joins TRBV5-1 and TRBJ2-6; 12 positions agree with TRBD1. The trim removed 3 bases at V and 3 bases at J, leaving 7 bases unmatched. CDR1 and CDR2 from the germline V gene are SGHRS and YFSETQ. The CDR3 is 18 amino acids. As DNA, the CDR3 is TGCGCCAGCAGCTGGGTGGGACAGGGGGCTGGTGGGGCCAACGTCCTGACTTTC. It yields the protein CASSWVGQGAGGANVLTF.

The V gene is TRBV28, the J gene TRBJ2-5; the match to TRBD2 covers 7 bases. The CDR3 covers 15 residues. CDR1 and CDR2 (germline): MDHEN, SYDVKM. The J segment lost 2 bases and the V segment lost 6 bases, leaving 9 bases of the junction unmatched. CDR3: CASSVPSGGQETQYF. The CDR3 bases are TGTGCCAGCAGCGTACCTAGCGGAGGACAAGAGACCCAGTACTTC.

The chain links TRBV13 to TRBJ2-1; 8 bases are shared with TRBD2. J lost 5 bases, V lost 4 bases, and 10 bases had no gene match. Per the germline V gene, CDR1 is PRHDT and CDR2 is FYEKMQ (reference sequence). The CDR3 sequence is 16 residues long. CDR3 bases: TGTGCCAGCAGCTGGGAAGCGGGAGAGTCGGACAATGAGCAGTTCTTC. This translates into CASSWEAGESDNEQFF.

The CDR3 is CASRGDRDFDQPQHF. As DNA, the CDR3 is TGTGCCAGTAGGGGGGACAGGGATTTCGATCAGCCCCAGCATTTT. The chain combines TRBV19 with TRBJ1-5; 9 nucleotides match TRBD1. Germline lookup yields CDR1 LNHDA and CDR2 SQIVND (reference sequence). V lost 6 bases, J lost 5 bases, and 8 bases stayed unmatched. The CDR3 spans 15 residues.

The rearrangement links TRBV4-2 to TRBJ1-2; 7 nucleotides match TRBD1. CDR1 is LGHNA and CDR2 is YNFKEQ in the germline V gene. This CDR3 is 13 amino acids long. Trimming cost V 3 bases and J 2 bases; bases outside gene matches: 0. CDR3 nucleotides: TGTGCCAGCAGCCAGGGACAGAACTATGGCTACACCTTC. Translated: CASSQGQNYGYTF.

V is TRBV6-5 and J is TRBJ2-5; TRBD2 might be the D (6 bases). The J call may be mistaken, given a closer DNA end match to TRBJ2-7. This CDR3 has 15 residues. The germline gives CDR1 MNHEY, CDR2 SVGAGI. The CDR3 loop is CASSYRQLGTYEQYF. The CDR3, as DNA: TGTGCCAGCAGTTATAGACAGTTGGGGACTTACGAGCAGTACTTC.

This sequence joins TRBV5-1 and TRBJ2-5; D gene uncertain. This CDR3 region has 12 residues. The V and J ends lost 5 bases and 5 bases respectively, with 10 bases between them. CDR1 and CDR2 from the germline V gene are SGHRS and YFSETQ. The CDR3 here is CASREQGETQYF. The CDR3 DNA follows: TGCGCCAGCAGGGAACAAGGGGAGACCCAGTACTTC. Filled out from reference TRBV5-1 and TRBJ2-5, the complete variable domain reads KAGVTQTPRYLIKTRGQQVTLSCSPISGHRSVSWYQQTPGQGLQFLFEYFSETQRNKGNFPGRFSGRQFSNSRSEMNVSTLELGDSALYLCASREQGETQYFGPGTRLLVL.

The J gene is TRBJ2-3, the V gene TRBV7-8, with TRBD2 matching 9 bases. The CDR3 contains 18 residues. The junction had 15 bases not matched to a gene; V was cut back by 5 bases and J by 3 bases. Germline values: CDR1 SGHVS, CDR2 FQNEAQ. The CDR3 coding sequence is TGTGCCAGCAGCCCCGTCCTAAGTAGCGGGAGAGGAACAGATACGCAGTATTTT. Amino acid sequence: CASSPVLSSGRGTDTQYF.